This T cell receptor beta chain was recovered during a study of a mutant IDH1 vaccine in newly diagnosed glioma. Turning to the study itself: Treated individuals were approximately 60% male and about 40% female, averaging about 40 years of age.

Time point: baseline, week 1 (first vaccination visit). Specified treatment: pre-vaccination baseline after standard-of-care therapy. The table came from immunoSEQ multiplex PCR; TCRdb's copy has only in-frame clones and leaves some out. The sample yields roughly 41,000 clones, just under 80% seen once. Trimming shortened V by 5 bases and J by 4 bases, and 11 bases separated the two germline ends. Germline loops: CDR1 LNHDA, CDR2 SQIVND (reference sequence). The CDR3 extends over 13 amino acids. This receptor was identified in a man aged 40-49 years with glioma. Some clones in this sample may be carry-over from other donors' samples. The chain joins TRBV19 to TRBJ1-2, with D perhaps matching TRBD1 (6 bases). The input for sequencing was PBMCs, taken from a glioma patient treated with radiotherapy, temozolomide or both. CDR3 sequence: CASSVGQPYGYTF. Here the CDR3 DNA reads TGTGCCAGTAGTGTTGGACAGCCCTATGGCTACACCTTC.